This TCR beta chain was captured by sequencing in a study of blood T cells in healthy people across ages. CDR3 length: 12 residues. V lost 4 bases and J 5 bases, leaving 11 bases between the germline ends. From germline, CDR1 is SQVTM and CDR2 ANQGSEA. A J-beta primer mix and a sample-barcoded 5' primer were used in a second PCR of about 7 to 12 cycles. TCRdb reprocessed the 5' RACE reads with MiXCR, giving one entry per CDR3 protein. The sample yields roughly 720,000 distinct CDR3 sequences, 50% to 65% seen once. This clonotype has only a few counts. The sequenced sample was blood. This receptor was taken from a man at least 80 years old in good health. This chain joins TRBV29-1 and TRBJ2-5; D ambiguous. The CDR3 spells CSVARSPETQYF. The CDR3 DNA follows: TGCAGCGTTGCCCGGTCCCCGGAGACCCAGTACTTC.